A single sample is the source of the 7 T cell receptor beta chains below, sequenced in a study of blood T cell repertoires in COVID-19. TCRdb's table, derived via immunoSEQ multiplex PCR, lists solely in-frame clones and lacks some. The sample lists some 150,000 clones, approximately 86% occurring once. Sequenced: peripheral blood. Receptors were obtained from a human donor in a cohort sampled during active COVID-19.

The chain joins TRBV25-1 to TRBJ2-3; TRBD2 matches at 7 bases. Per germline, CDR1 MGHDK and CDR2 SYGVNS. Trimming cost V 8 bases and J 5 bases; bases outside gene matches: 13. The CDR3 runs to 15 residues. The CDR3 DNA sequence: TGTGCCAGCCCCGGGGGGAATACGGGCAAAGATACGCAGTATTTT. Its translation: CASPGGNTGKDTQYF. Together with reference TRBV25-1 and TRBJ2-3, the CDR3 gives the full variable domain: EADIYQTPRYLVIGTGKKITLECSQTMGHDKMYWYQQDPGMELHLIHYSYGVNSTEKGDLSSESTVSRIRTEHFPLTLESARPSHTSQYLCASPGGNTGKDTQYFGPGTRLTVL.

The chain employs TRBV2 and TRBJ2-2; 12 bases fit TRBD2. The CDR3 sequence is 19 residues long. Germline V gives CDR1 SNHLY, CDR2 FYNNEI. The ends lost 3 bases at V and 0 bases at J; junction bases unmatched: 8. The CDR3 sequence: CASSDPFLAGGTNTGELFF. As DNA, the CDR3 is TGTGCCAGCAGTGATCCGTTCCTAGCGGGGGGGACGAACACCGGGGAGCTGTTTTTT.

This clone occurred once. V gene TRBV4-2 combines with J gene TRBJ2-2; 10 nucleotides align to TRBD1. Germline V gene lookup returns CDR1 LGHNA and CDR2 YNFKEQ. The CDR3 has 16 residues. The V gene end was trimmed by 3 bases and the J gene end by 4 bases; junction bases not matched to a gene: 5. The DNA of the CDR3 is TGTGCCAGCAGCCATGAGAGACAGGGGGCCACCGGGGAGCTGTTTTTT. Translation gives CASSHERQGATGELFF.

This chain uses TRBV5-1 with TRBJ2-5; TRBD1 aligns across 7 bases. V shed 0 bases and J 5 bases; nucleotides not matched to a gene: 7. Germline V gene lookup returns CDR1 SGHRS and CDR2 YFSETQ. This CDR3 contains 15 residues. CDR3 DNA sequence: TGCGCCAGCAGCTTGGATGAGGGGGCTTGGGAGACCCAGTACTTC. Residues: CASSLDEGAWETQYF.

This clone was detected only a few times. The rearrangement links TRBV19 to TRBJ1-5; 11 bases line up with TRBD1. V lost 5 bases and J lost 7; bases outside the gene matches: 10. The CDR3 extends over 16 amino acids. Germline V lookup: CDR1 LNHDA, CDR2 SQIVND (reference sequence). In nucleotides, the CDR3 is TGTGCCAGTAGTCTCGACGGACAGGGGGCATCGCAGCCCCAGCATTTT. Translating it yields CASSLDGQGASQPQHF.

The V and J genes are TRBV10-3 and TRBJ2-3, with unresolved D. Trimming stripped 2 bases from V and 3 bases from J, with 3 bases between. CDR3 size: 12 residues. Germline assignment: CDR1 ENHRY and CDR2 SYGVKD. This CDR3 is CAISEATDTQYF. The CDR3 DNA reads TGTGCCATCAGTGAGGCGACAGATACGCAGTATTTT.

The rearrangement joins TRBV11-3 to TRBJ2-1; D gene ambiguous. The V and J ends lost 4 bases and 12 bases respectively, with 13 bases between them. Germline V gene sequence: CDR1 SGHNT, CDR2 YENEEA. This CDR3 region has 12 residues. CDR3 DNA sequence: TGTGCCAGCAGCTCCACAGACGGTCGGCAGTTCTTC. Its protein is CASSSTDGRQFF.